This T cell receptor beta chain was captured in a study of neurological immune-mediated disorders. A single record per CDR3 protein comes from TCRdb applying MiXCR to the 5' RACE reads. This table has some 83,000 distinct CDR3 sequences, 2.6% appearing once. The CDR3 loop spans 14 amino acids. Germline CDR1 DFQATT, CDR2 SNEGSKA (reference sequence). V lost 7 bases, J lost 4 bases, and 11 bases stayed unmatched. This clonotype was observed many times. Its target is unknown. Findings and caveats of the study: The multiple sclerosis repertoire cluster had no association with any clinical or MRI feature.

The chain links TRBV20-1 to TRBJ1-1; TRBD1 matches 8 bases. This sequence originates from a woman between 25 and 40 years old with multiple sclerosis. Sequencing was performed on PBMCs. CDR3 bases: TGCAGTGGCTCTTGGACAGGGACTTCCACTGAAGCTTTCTTT. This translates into CSGSWTGTSTEAFF.